This paragraph covers one T cell receptor beta chain sequence. V was trimmed by 1 base and J by 3 bases, leaving 7 bases between them. This CDR3 has 14 residues. CDR1 is LGHDT, CDR2 YNNKEL, per germline (reference sequence). In the authors' methods: Amplifying reference gene primers gave estimates of nucleated cell counts. Here immunoSEQ multiplex PCR was the method, and the copy in TCRdb shows in-frame clones only, minus some. The DNA gave D and trimming, while V, J and clone size come from that table. The data hold about 60,000 clones, with roughly 80% observed a single time. This entry comes from a study of blood T cell repertoires in COVID-19. About the research overall: From the United States, Italy and Spain came samples of acute and convalescent COVID-19.

The rearrangement joins TRBV3-1 (or the pseudogene TRBV3-2) to TRBJ1-5; TRBD1 might be the D (5 bases). The receptor comes from a man older than 75 with acute or convalescent COVID-19. Sequencing was performed on peripheral blood. CDR3 in DNA: TGTGCCAGCAGCCAAGCGACAGACAATCAGCCCCAGCATTTT. Amino acids: CASSQATDNQPQHF.